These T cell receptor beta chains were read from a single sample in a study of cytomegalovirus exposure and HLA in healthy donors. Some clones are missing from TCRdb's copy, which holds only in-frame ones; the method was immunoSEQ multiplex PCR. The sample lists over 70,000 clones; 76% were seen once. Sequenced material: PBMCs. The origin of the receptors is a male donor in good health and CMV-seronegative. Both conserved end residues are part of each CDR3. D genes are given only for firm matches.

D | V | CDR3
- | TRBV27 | CASRPTGSVLGYTF
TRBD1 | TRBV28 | CASSPAIGTGSPEAFF
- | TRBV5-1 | CASIRELTGELFF
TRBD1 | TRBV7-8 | CASTNGQGAVDGYTF
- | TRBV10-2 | CASSLDGRGTEAFF
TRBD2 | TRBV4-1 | CASSQLAGETDTQYF
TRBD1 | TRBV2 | CASSEFIQGAYNEQFF
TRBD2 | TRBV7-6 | CASSLEWRVAGGFTDTQYF
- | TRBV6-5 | CASSNLATETQYF
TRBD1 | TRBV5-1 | CASSPTGANYGYTF
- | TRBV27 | CASRAGSSGSYNEQFF
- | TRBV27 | CASSPGLASHIDANEQFF
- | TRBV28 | CASSSRAPYEQYF
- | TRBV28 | CASRGSGGLNTEAFF
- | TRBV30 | CAWISRVNTEAFF
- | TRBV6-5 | CASSERGGDYEQYF
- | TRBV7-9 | CASRRVTTAYNEQFF
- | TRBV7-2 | CASSSQGQGSTEAFF
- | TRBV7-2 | CATSPRVARDTQYF
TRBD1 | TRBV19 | CASSISWTGGRGYGYTF
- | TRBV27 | CASSLSAGNEQFF
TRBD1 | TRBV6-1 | CASSERFRDRAKANYGYTF
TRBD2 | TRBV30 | CAWSASGGAGAKNIQYF
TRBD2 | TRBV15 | CATSRDATSGRAGELFF
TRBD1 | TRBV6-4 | CASSGTGGGTDTQYF
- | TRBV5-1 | CASSPTELAKNSQYF